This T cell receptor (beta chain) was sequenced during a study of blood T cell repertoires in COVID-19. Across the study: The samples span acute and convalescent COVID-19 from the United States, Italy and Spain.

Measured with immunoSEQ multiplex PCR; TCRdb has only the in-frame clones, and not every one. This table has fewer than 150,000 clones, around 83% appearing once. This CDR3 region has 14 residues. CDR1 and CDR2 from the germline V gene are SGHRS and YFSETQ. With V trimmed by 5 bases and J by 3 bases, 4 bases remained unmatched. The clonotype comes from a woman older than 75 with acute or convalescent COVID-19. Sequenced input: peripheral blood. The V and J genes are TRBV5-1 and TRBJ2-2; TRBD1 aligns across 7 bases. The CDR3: CASRGQLYTGELFF. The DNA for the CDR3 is TGCGCCAGCAGGGGACAGTTGTACACCGGGGAGCTGTTTTTT. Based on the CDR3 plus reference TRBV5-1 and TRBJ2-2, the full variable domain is KAGVTQTPRYLIKTRGQQVTLSCSPISGHRSVSWYQQTPGQGLQFLFEYFSETQRNKGNFPGRFSGRQFSNSRSEMNVSTLELGDSALYLCASRGQLYTGELFFGEGSRLTVL.